The entry below describes one T cell receptor beta chain. As yet, its antigen is unknown. Vbeta (60) and Jbeta (13) primers were used in the PCR. Sequenced by immunoSEQ multiplex PCR; TCRdb stores in-frame clones only, minus some. The sample has roughly 190,000 clones, over 80% seen once. J lost 0 bases, V lost 0 bases, and 16 bases had no gene match. Looked up from germline, CDR1 is SGHRS and CDR2 is YFSETQ. CDR3 size: 20 residues. The data stem from a study of cytomegalovirus exposure and HLA in healthy donors. For the study at large: In an early release, HLA-typed donors contributed approximately 82 million unique TCR sequences. Study-wide results and caveats: It was assumed in the presence/absence analyses that sequencing depth was roughly uniform across donors. Later analysis suggested links between common viral pathogens and several top significant clusters. A few CMV-associated chains proved CMV antigen-specific in vitro.

This TCR derives from a man aged 25-45 years in good health and CMV-seronegative. Sequencing input: PBMCs. The chain combines TRBV5-1 with TRBJ2-3, with 7 bases fitting TRBD2. CDR3 sequence: CASSLESLAVRYRSTDTQYF. CDR3 DNA sequence: TGCGCCAGCAGCTTGGAGAGCCTAGCGGTACGATATAGGAGCACAGATACGCAGTATTTT.